These 30 T cell receptor beta chains share one sample of origin, sequenced in a study of blood T cell repertoires in COVID-19. Clones were sequenced by immunoSEQ multiplex PCR, and TCRdb holds only the in-frame ones, with some missing. The sample has some 400,000 clones, around 87% seen once. Sequenced sample: peripheral blood. The source of these receptors is a woman aged 25 to 45 with COVID-19, enrolled during active disease.

The chain links TRBV28 to TRBJ2-7, with 13 bases identical to TRBD2. Germline CDR1 is MDHEN and CDR2 is SYDVKM. The CDR3 extends over 17 amino acids. V dropped 5 bases and J dropped 3; count of bases not matched to a gene: 10. The CDR3 coding sequence is TGTGCCAGCAGTGCGGGACTAGCGGGGAGAGGGGGCTACGAGCAGTACTTC. Its translation is CASSAGLAGRGGYEQYF.

V is TRBV6-5 and J is TRBJ1-1; perhaps TRBD1 as D (5 bases). This CDR3 comprises 14 residues. Trimming removed 5 bases from V and 0 bases from J, with 10 bases in between. The V gene's germline CDR1 is MNHEY and CDR2 SVGAGI. The CDR3 DNA reads TGTGCCAGCAGTAGGAAGACAGTGAACACTGAAGCTTTCTTT. Protein: CASSRKTVNTEAFF.

This rearrangement joins TRBV4-2 to TRBJ1-2; tentative D call: TRBD1 (6 bases). The CDR3 has 15 amino acids. Germline loops: CDR1 LGHNA, CDR2 YNFKEQ. Trimming removed 2 bases from V and 8 bases from J, with 18 bases in between. CDR3 sequence: CASSQPGHIRGGYTF. In DNA, the CDR3 is TGTGCCAGCAGCCAACCGGGACATATAAGGGGGGGCTACACCTTC.

The rearrangement links TRBV2 to TRBJ1-2; 8 nucleotides match TRBD1. This CDR3 spans 15 amino acids. The junction had 6 bases not matched to a gene; V was cut back by 5 bases and J by 1 base. The V gene's germline CDR1 is SNHLY and CDR2 FYNNEI. CDR3 sequence (DNA): TGTGCCAGCAGTCCGGCAGGGGGCCGTAACTATGGCTACACCTTC. The encoded protein is CASSPAGGRNYGYTF.

The chain couples TRBV2 to TRBJ2-7; tentative D call: TRBD1 (6 bases). CDR3 length: 13 amino acids. V lost 4 bases to trimming and J lost 1 base, with 8 bases between them. Germline CDR1 reads SNHLY; CDR2 reads FYNNEI. CDR3 sequence reads: CASSGQVSYEQYF. CDR3 in DNA: TGTGCCAGCAGTGGACAGGTTTCCTACGAGCAGTACTTC.

This clone appeared a single time. The rearrangement links TRBV6-6 to TRBJ1-2, with TRBD1 identical over 11 bases. CDR1 is MNHNY and CDR2 is SVGAGI in the germline V gene (reference sequence). V dropped 5 bases and J dropped 6; count of bases not matched to a gene: 8. The CDR3 consists of 15 residues. CDR3 residues: CASSVTSGQGDGYTF. CDR3 in DNA: TGTGCCAGCAGTGTTACCTCGGGACAGGGGGATGGCTACACCTTC.

V is TRBV10-3 and J is TRBJ1-2; D remains unclear. The CDR3 consists of 14 residues. The germline V gene has CDR1 ENHRY and CDR2 SYGVKD. Trimming removed 3 bases from V and 8 bases from J, with 16 bases in between. CDR3 residues: CAISELGIFGGYTF. For the CDR3, the DNA is TGTGCCATCAGTGAACTAGGGATATTTGGAGGCTACACCTTC.

This clone was detected once. The rearrangement links TRBV11-2 to TRBJ2-1; 12 bases match TRBD2. The germline gives CDR1 SGHAT, CDR2 FQNNGV. CDR3 length: 17 amino acids. V dropped 0 bases and J dropped 4; count of bases not matched to a gene: 4. The CDR3 reads CASSLDNGLAGYNEQFF. Written as DNA, the CDR3 is TGTGCCAGCAGCTTAGATAACGGACTAGCGGGATACAATGAGCAGTTCTTC.

The rearrangement links TRBV21-1 to TRBJ2-7; TRBD2 reflects the table's D call only, with no check against the DNA. TRBV21-1 is classified as a pseudogene. This CDR3 comprises 14 residues. In DNA, the CDR3 is TGTGCCAGCAGCCGAATCCCTGCCCCGGGGGAGCAGTACTTC. This sequence encodes CASSRIPAPGEQYF.

The gene calls are TRBV2 and TRBJ2-1; TRBD1 is a possible D gene (7 bases). The V gene lost 5 bases and the J gene lost 9 bases, with 14 bases spanning the gap. This CDR3 is 13 amino acids long. Germline V gene lookup returns CDR1 SNHLY and CDR2 FYNNEI. For the CDR3, the DNA is TGTGCCAGCAGTACAGGGGTCGGGGGTGAGCAGTTCTTC. Amino acid sequence: CASSTGVGGEQFF. Based on the CDR3 plus reference TRBV2 and TRBJ2-1, the full variable domain is EPEVTQTPSHQVTQMGQEVILRCVPISNHLYFYWYRQILGQKVEFLVSFYNNEISEKSEIFDDQFSVERPDGSNFTLKIRSTKLEDSAMYFCASSTGVGGEQFFGPGTRLTVL.

This chain uses TRBV12-5 with TRBJ2-7, with a tentative D call TRBD2 (6 bases). Trimming cost V 5 bases and J 5 bases, with 19 bases left between them. Germline V gene sequence: CDR1 LGHNT, CDR2 FRNRAP. This CDR3 has 15 amino acids. For the CDR3, the DNA is TGTGCTAGTGGTCCACACCCGGTAGGGAGGAACGAGCAGTACTTC. Encoded protein: CASGPHPVGRNEQYF.

This clone was picked up one time. This sequence joins TRBV25-1 and TRBJ2-2; 10 nucleotides match TRBD2. The germline gives CDR1 MGHDK, CDR2 SYGVNS. The CDR3 is 16 residues long. Germline trimming cut 5 bases from V and 3 bases from J; bases unmatched to any gene: 6. DNA for the CDR3: TGTGCCAGCAGTCCCCTAGCGGGAGTCGACACCGGGGAGCTGTTTTTT. It is translated as CASSPLAGVDTGELFF.

The chain couples TRBV24-1 to TRBJ2-5; 12 bases align to TRBD1. V trimming: 9 bases; J trimming: 0 bases; junction bases outside the gene matches: 10. The CDR3 sequence is 17 residues long. The germline V gene encodes CDR1 KGHDR and CDR2 SFDVKD. The CDR3 region has the DNA TGTGCCACCCCAGGGACAGGGGGCCCTCCTAACCAAGAGACCCAGTACTTC. Translated, it gives CATPGTGGPPNQETQYF.

This rearrangement joins TRBV6-2 or TRBV6-3 to TRBJ2-7, with TRBD2 matching 10 bases. This CDR3 is built from 17 residues. Germline V gene lookup returns CDR1 MNHEY and CDR2 SVGEGT. J gave up 4 bases and V 2 bases, and 11 bases lay outside the gene matches. CDR3 loop: CASSYNRASGSAYEQYF. The CDR3 nucleotides are TGTGCCAGCAGTTACAACCGAGCTAGCGGGAGTGCGTACGAGCAGTACTTC.

The rearrangement uses TRBV2 and TRBJ1-2; no clear D. The V gene lost 5 bases and the J gene lost 0 bases, with 10 bases spanning the gap. The V gene's germline CDR1 is SNHLY and CDR2 FYNNEI. This CDR3 contains 14 residues. The CDR3 coding sequence is TGTGCCAGCAGTCCCGAGGCTGCTAACTATGGCTACACCTTC. This codes for CASSPEAANYGYTF.

The chain combines TRBV13 with TRBJ1-2; D may be TRBD1 (6 bases). The CDR3 extends over 13 amino acids. Germline V gives CDR1 PRHDT, CDR2 FYEKMQ (reference sequence). V dropped 6 bases and J dropped 3 bases, with 11 bases sitting between them. This chain's CDR3 is CASSKGGYYGYTF. The CDR3 nucleotides read TGTGCCAGCAGTAAAGGGGGTTACTATGGCTACACCTTC.

The CDR3 DNA is TGTGCCAGCAGTTACCCCGCCCGGCCTAGGGGTCCCCCCTACGAGCAGTACTTC. Amino acid sequence: CASSYPARPRGPPYEQYF. The V and J genes are TRBV6-2 or TRBV6-3 and TRBJ2-7; tentative D call: TRBD1 (5 bases). The CDR3 is made up of 18 amino acids. Trimming left V 2 bases short and J 2 bases short, with 22 bases between. The germline CDR1 and CDR2 sequences are MNHEY and SVGEGT.

The chain uses TRBV15 and TRBJ1-2; D is undetermined. The CDR3 sequence is 16 residues long. Trimming left V 0 bases short and J 4 bases short, with 15 bases between. Looked up from germline, CDR1 is LNHNV and CDR2 is YYDKDF (reference sequence). This CDR3 reads CATSRDLGPSGYGYTF. The CDR3, as DNA: TGTGCCACCAGCAGAGATCTTGGGCCCAGCGGCTATGGCTACACCTTC.

In DNA, the CDR3 is TGTGCCAGCAGCCATAGACTAGCGGCAGACTACAATGAGCAGTTCTTC. It yields the protein CASSHRLAADYNEQFF. This chain connects TRBV4-2 to TRBJ2-1, with 9 bases identical to TRBD2. The germline V gene encodes CDR1 LGHNA and CDR2 YNFKEQ. V lost 3 bases and J lost 3; bases outside the gene matches: 6. The CDR3 is 16 amino acids.

The chain recombines TRBV28 with TRBJ1-1, with TRBD1 matching 7 bases. CDR1 is MDHEN and CDR2 is SYDVKM in the germline V gene. This CDR3 is built from 16 residues. V was clipped by 6 bases and J by 1 base; unmatched bases: 11. CDR3 in amino acids: CASSTSYRGRNTEAFF. DNA of the CDR3: TGTGCCAGCAGCACAAGTTACAGGGGAAGGAACACTGAAGCTTTCTTT.

The table lists this clone with a count of one. This sequence joins TRBV5-8 and TRBJ2-6; D possibly corresponds to TRBD2 (5 bases). Germline loops: CDR1 SGHTS, CDR2 YDEGEE. This CDR3 has 17 residues. Trimming stripped 5 bases from V and 0 bases from J, with 15 bases between. The CDR3 DNA is TGTGCCAGCAGTGCCGGGATTATGTTCTCTGGGGCCAACGTCCTGACTTTC. Protein: CASSAGIMFSGANVLTF.

This clone was counted a single time. The chain uses TRBV13 and TRBJ2-2, with 9 bases matching TRBD2. The V segment lost 9 bases and the J segment 5 bases; nucleotides outside the gene matches: 7. Looked up from germline, CDR1 is PRHDT and CDR2 is FYEKMQ (reference sequence). This CDR3 contains 14 residues. In DNA, the CDR3 is TGTGCCAGTACCGTTAGCGGGGGAACCGGGGAGCTGTTTTTT. Translation gives CASTVSGGTGELFF.

The V and J genes are TRBV7-8 and TRBJ1-5; D possibly corresponds to TRBD1 (5 bases). CDR1 SGHVS and CDR2 FQNEAQ come from the germline V gene. The CDR3 is made up of 14 amino acids. V lost 1 base, J lost 9 bases, and 13 bases lay in between. CDR3 bases: TGTGCCAGCAGCTTAGAAAAGGGGTGGGGGCCCCAGCATTTT. Protein: CASSLEKGWGPQHF. The variable domain in full, with the rest retrieved from reference TRBV7-8 and TRBJ1-5, is GAGVSQSPRYKVAKRGQDVALRCDPISGHVSLFWYQQALGQGPEFLTYFQNEAQLDKSGLPSDRFFAERPEGSVSTLKIQRTQQEDSAVYLCASSLEKGWGPQHFGDGTRLSIL.

This clone was recorded only once. The V gene is TRBV3-1 (or the pseudogene TRBV3-2), the J gene TRBJ1-1, with 7 bases identical to TRBD1. The germline gives CDR1 LGHDT, CDR2 YNNKEL (reference sequence). The V gene end was trimmed by 0 bases and the J gene end by 1 base; junction bases not matched to a gene: 5. The CDR3 length is 16 residues. The CDR3 sequence is CASSQDPRTGNTEAFF. CDR3 nucleotide sequence: TGTGCCAGCAGCCAAGATCCGAGGACAGGGAACACTGAAGCTTTCTTT.

V gene TRBV14 combines with J gene TRBJ1-3, with 7 bases aligning to TRBD1. Germline CDR1 reads SGHDN; CDR2 reads FVKESK. Germline trimming cut 3 bases from V and 2 bases from J; bases unmatched to any gene: 4. The CDR3 has 15 amino acids. The CDR3 is CASSQNTGAGNTIYF. The CDR3 DNA reads TGTGCCAGCAGCCAGAATACAGGGGCTGGAAACACCATATATTTT.

The rearrangement links TRBV4-1 to TRBJ2-3; D ambiguous. The CDR3 extends over 12 amino acids. CDR1 is MGHRA, CDR2 YSYEKL, per germline. Trimming cost V 6 bases and J 3 bases, with 7 bases left between them. The CDR3: CASSYGTDTQYF. For the CDR3, the DNA is TGCGCCAGCAGTTACGGGACAGATACGCAGTATTTT.

The J gene is TRBJ1-5, the V gene TRBV6-5; TRBD1 matches at 7 bases. The CDR3 is made up of 14 amino acids. Germline CDR1 and CDR2: MNHEY and SVGAGI. Trimming took 5 bases from V and 0 from J; bases not matched to a gene: 1. The CDR3, as DNA: TGTGCCAGCAGTCGACAGGGTAGCAATCAGCCCCAGCATTTT. Amino acids: CASSRQGSNQPQHF.

The J gene is TRBJ1-4, the V gene TRBV11-3; 12 bases line up with TRBD1. Per the germline V gene, CDR1 is SGHNT and CDR2 is YENEEA. CDR3 size: 16 residues. The V segment lost 5 bases and the J segment 6 bases; nucleotides outside the gene matches: 7. The CDR3 nucleotides read TGTGCCAGCAGCGCCCCGGGACAGGGGGCCGATGAAAAACTGTTTTTT. It specifies CASSAPGQGADEKLFF.

The chain carries TRBV18 and TRBJ2-1; 10 bases are shared with TRBD2. There are 16 residues in the CDR3. Germline CDR1 and CDR2: KGHSH and LQKENI. V lost 5 bases and J lost 1; bases outside the gene matches: 5. The CDR3 nucleotides read TGTGCCAGCTCATCCGAGCGGGGGGGTTCCTACAATGAGCAGTTCTTC. Translating gives CASSSERGGSYNEQFF.

The rearrangement uses TRBV2 and TRBJ2-5; D gene unclear. Germline CDR1 is SNHLY and CDR2 is FYNNEI. CDR3 length: 14 amino acids. V lost 6 bases, J lost 5 bases, and 16 bases lay in between. The CDR3 DNA reads TGTGCCAGCAGCCGGTATGAATTGCGGGAGACCCAGTACTTC. Its protein is CASSRYELRETQYF.